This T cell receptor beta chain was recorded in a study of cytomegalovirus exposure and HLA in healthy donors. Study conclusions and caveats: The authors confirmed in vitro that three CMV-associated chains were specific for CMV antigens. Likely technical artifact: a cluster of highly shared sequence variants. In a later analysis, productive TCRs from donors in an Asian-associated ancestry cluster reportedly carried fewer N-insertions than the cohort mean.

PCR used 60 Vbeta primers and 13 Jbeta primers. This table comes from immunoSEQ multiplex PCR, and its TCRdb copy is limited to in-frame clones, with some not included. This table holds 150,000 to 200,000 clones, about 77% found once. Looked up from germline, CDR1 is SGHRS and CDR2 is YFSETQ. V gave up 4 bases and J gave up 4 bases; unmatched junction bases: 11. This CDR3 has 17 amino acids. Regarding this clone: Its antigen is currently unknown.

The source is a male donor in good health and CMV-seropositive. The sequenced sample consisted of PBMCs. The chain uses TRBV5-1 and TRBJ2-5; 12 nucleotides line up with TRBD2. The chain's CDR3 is CASSRMTLAGGGETQYF. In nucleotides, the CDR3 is TGCGCCAGCAGCCGCATGACACTAGCGGGGGGTGGAGAGACCCAGTACTTC.